This TCR beta chain was recorded in a study of T-cell memory formation after mild COVID-19. Turning to the study itself: Each donor largely had its own TCR clusters. Notes on the study in general: Most CD4+ clones that shrank were in CM and EM, while CD8+ ones turned up in EMRA. Whether day 37 second-wave clones are SARS-CoV-2-specific was not confirmed. Contracting clones from day 15 to 85 had balanced CD4/CD8; later expanders favoured CD4+.

This clonotype occurred many times. No antigen is known for it. The CDR3 is made up of 13 amino acids. CDR1 and CDR2 (germline): MRHNA, SNTAGT. V lost 2 bases and J lost 3, with 6 bases in between. TCRdb ran MiXCR on the 5' RACE reads and lists one entry per CDR3 protein. There are approximately 100,000 distinct CDR3 sequences in the sample; more than 20% occur only once, and under 45% lies in the top ten. The sequenced sample was PBMCs or a T cell subset sorted from them (not recorded which). This chain uses TRBV6-4 with TRBJ2-3; D is possibly TRBD2 (5 bases). The origin of this receptor is a man younger than 30 who had mild COVID-19 (a few samples of this study predate the infection). Cell type and time point are not known. The CDR3 bases are TGTGCCAGCAGTGACAGGGAGACAGATACGCAGTATTTT. Translation gives CASSDRETDTQYF.